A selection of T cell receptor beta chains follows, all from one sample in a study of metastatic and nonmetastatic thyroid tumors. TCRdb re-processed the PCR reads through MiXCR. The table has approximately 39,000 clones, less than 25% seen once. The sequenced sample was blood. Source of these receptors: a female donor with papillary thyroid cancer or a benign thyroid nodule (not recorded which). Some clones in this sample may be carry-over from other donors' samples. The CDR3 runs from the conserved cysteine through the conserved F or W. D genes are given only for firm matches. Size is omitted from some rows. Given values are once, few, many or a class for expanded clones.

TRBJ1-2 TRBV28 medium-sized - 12 CASSDRLYGYTF
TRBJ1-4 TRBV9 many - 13 CASSVWPHEKLFF
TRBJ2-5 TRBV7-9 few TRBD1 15 CASSPMGQNRETQYF
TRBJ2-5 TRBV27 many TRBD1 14 CASSPAGGWETQYF
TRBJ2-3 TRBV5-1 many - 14 CASSLGTHTDTQYF
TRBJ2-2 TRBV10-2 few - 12 CASSDVIGELFF
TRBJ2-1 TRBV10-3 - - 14 CAISEPRTANEQFF
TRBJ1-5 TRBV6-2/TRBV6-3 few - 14 CASSYDPRGQPQHF
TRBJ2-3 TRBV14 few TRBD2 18 CASSQAPSLAGGLDTQYF
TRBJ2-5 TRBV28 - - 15 CASSQGSGVQETHYF
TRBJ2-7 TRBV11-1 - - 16 CSSSPHLAGEGYEQYF
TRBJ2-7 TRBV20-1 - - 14 CSARSGGASYEQYF
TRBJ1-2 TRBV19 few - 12 CAKLTQGNGYTF
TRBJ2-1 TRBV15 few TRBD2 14 CATRGVSGSNEQFF
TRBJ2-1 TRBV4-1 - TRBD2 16 CASSQAGTSGHHREFF
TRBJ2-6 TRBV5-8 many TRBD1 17 CASSLDRVYSGANVLTF
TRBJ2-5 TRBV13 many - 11 CASSFQETQYF
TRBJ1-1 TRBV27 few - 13 CATADRRFPEAFF
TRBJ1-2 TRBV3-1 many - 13 CASSLLPRGGYTF
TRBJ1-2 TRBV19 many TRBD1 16 CASSSRDRGYNYGYTF
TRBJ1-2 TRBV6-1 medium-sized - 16 CASSLGPLNTNYGYTF
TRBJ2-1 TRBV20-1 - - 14 CSALSSFSYNEQFF
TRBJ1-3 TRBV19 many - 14 CASKGSFSGNTIYF
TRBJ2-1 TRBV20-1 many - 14 CSSDRDDAYNEQFF
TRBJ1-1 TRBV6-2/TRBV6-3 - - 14 CAALKAVGNTEAFF
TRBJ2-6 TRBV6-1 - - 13 CASSEKDRTLLVF
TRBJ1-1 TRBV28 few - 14 CASTIHGGNTEAFF
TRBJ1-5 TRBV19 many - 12 CASSRGNQPQHF
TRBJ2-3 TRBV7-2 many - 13 CASSVTATDTQYF
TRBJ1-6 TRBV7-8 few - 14 CASRTDIYNSPLHF
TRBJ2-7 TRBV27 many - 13 CASSLSPTYEQYF
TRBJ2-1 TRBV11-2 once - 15 CASSAGGARLGEQFF
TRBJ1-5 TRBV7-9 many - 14 CASTDNARGQPQHF
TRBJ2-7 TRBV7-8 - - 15 CASSLGDGRVYEQYF
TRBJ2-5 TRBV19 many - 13 CASSRRTEETQYF
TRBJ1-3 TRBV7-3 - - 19 CASSLRPLSGSRSGNTIYF
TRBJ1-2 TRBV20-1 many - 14 CSARATGANYGYTF
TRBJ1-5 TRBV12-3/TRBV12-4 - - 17 CAEGAPRSQVSNQPQHF